The present T cell receptor (beta chain) was sequenced within a study of CD8 T cells in Susac syndrome. Random hexamers served to reverse transcribe roughly 0.5 to 1 ug RNA. TCRdb recomputed calls from the immunoSEQ multiplex PCR reads with MiXCR, one row per CDR3 protein. The table has 180,000 or so distinct CDR3 sequences, 90% to 95% seen once; the top ten hold approximately 0.1%. The CDR3 is 15 amino acids. Between the trimmed V and J ends, which lost 1 base and 0 bases, there was a span of 10 bases. Germline CDR1 and CDR2: SGHVS and FNYEAQ. The chain is built from TRBV7-6 and TRBJ2-7, with TRBD1 as a possible D gene (6 bases). The clonotype comes from a human donor in good health. Sample: CD4+ T cells from PBMCs. CDR3 sequence: CASSLDDRSSYEQYF. DNA for the CDR3: TGTGCCAGCAGCTTAGACGACAGGAGCTCCTACGAGCAGTACTTC.